The 23 T cell receptor beta chains below come from one sample, sequenced in a study of cytomegalovirus exposure and HLA in healthy donors. In the PCR, 60 Vbeta and 13 Jbeta primers were used. Clones were read by immunoSEQ multiplex PCR, and TCRdb kept only the in-frame ones, dropping some. The table counts about 20,000 clones; 20% to 25% lies in the top ten. The material sequenced was PBMCs. The receptors stem from a man in his 60s in good health and CMV-seropositive.

The V and J genes are TRBV5-1 and TRBJ1-1; the match to TRBD1 covers 9 bases. The CDR3 is 15 residues long. J was trimmed by 5 bases and V by 2 bases; bases with no gene match: 7. Germline CDR1 SGHRS, CDR2 YFSETQ. CDR3: CASSFRLDRGTEAFF. CDR3 sequence (DNA): TGCGCCAGCAGCTTCCGGCTGGACAGGGGAACTGAAGCTTTCTTT. Variable domain in full (rest from reference TRBV5-1 and TRBJ1-1): KAGVTQTPRYLIKTRGQQVTLSCSPISGHRSVSWYQQTPGQGLQFLFEYFSETQRNKGNFPGRFSGRQFSNSRSEMNVSTLELGDSALYLCASSFRLDRGTEAFFGQGTRLTVV.

The J gene is TRBJ2-7, the V gene TRBV30; D possibly corresponds to TRBD2 (5 bases). Trimming cost V 1 base and J 2 bases, with 6 bases left between them. Germline CDR1 and CDR2: GTSNPN and SVGIG (reference sequence). The CDR3 is 12 residues long. Here the CDR3 DNA reads TGTGCCTGGAGTGCCGGGGCCTACGAGCAGTACTTC. Its protein product is CAWSAGAYEQYF. The variable domain in full, completed from reference TRBV30 and TRBJ2-7, reads SQTIHQWPATLVQPVGSPLSLECTVEGTSNPNLYWYRQAAGRGLQLLFYSVGIGQISSEVPQNLSASRPQDRQFILSSKKLLLSDSGFYLCAWSAGAYEQYFGPGTRLTVT.

V and J are TRBV6-1 and TRBJ2-1, with D perhaps matching TRBD2 (5 bases). CDR3 length: 14 amino acids. Trimming took 2 bases from V and 9 from J, leaving 14 bases between them. The germline V gene has CDR1 MNHNS and CDR2 SASEGT. The chain's CDR3 is CASSERPGLPEQFF. The CDR3 DNA sequence: TGTGCCAGCAGTGAACGACCCGGACTCCCTGAGCAGTTCTTC.

The chain recombines TRBV30 with TRBJ2-1, with 8 bases that match TRBD2. The CDR3 extends over 13 amino acids. V was pared by 4 bases and J by 8 bases, with 7 bases of the junction left unmatched. Per the germline V gene, CDR1 is GTSNPN and CDR2 is SVGIG (reference sequence). The CDR3 here is CAWNGRALDEQFF. The CDR3 DNA follows: TGTGCCTGGAACGGGAGGGCCCTGGATGAGCAGTTCTTC.

The V call is TRBV5-1, the J call TRBJ2-3; TRBD2 matches at 7 bases. Losses at the gene ends were 0 bases for V and 9 bases for J; bases not matched to a gene: 7. The CDR3 length is 14 residues. Germline V gene data show CDR1 as SGHRS and CDR2 as YFSETQ. CDR3: CASSLAPPGGTQYF. The CDR3 bases are TGCGCCAGCAGCTTGGCGCCGCCCGGGGGGACGCAGTATTTT. The complete variable domain, with remaining parts taken from reference TRBV5-1 and TRBJ2-3, reads KAGVTQTPRYLIKTRGQQVTLSCSPISGHRSVSWYQQTPGQGLQFLFEYFSETQRNKGNFPGRFSGRQFSNSRSEMNVSTLELGDSALYLCASSLAPPGGTQYFGPGTRLTVL.

The chain has TRBV5-1 and TRBJ2-7; TRBD2 matches 7 bases. This CDR3 is built from 16 residues. V was pared by 0 bases and J by 5 bases, with 11 bases of the junction left unmatched. Per the germline V gene, CDR1 is SGHRS and CDR2 is YFSETQ. The CDR3 sequence is CASSLGGSGGGHEQYF. The CDR3 DNA sequence: TGCGCCAGCAGCTTGGGTGGGTCGGGAGGCGGCCACGAGCAGTACTTC. Drawing the rest from reference TRBV5-1 and TRBJ2-7, the complete variable domain is KAGVTQTPRYLIKTRGQQVTLSCSPISGHRSVSWYQQTPGQGLQFLFEYFSETQRNKGNFPGRFSGRQFSNSRSEMNVSTLELGDSALYLCASSLGGSGGGHEQYFGPGTRLTVT.

The chain joins TRBV5-1 to TRBJ2-7; 10 bases align to TRBD1. The CDR3 consists of 14 residues. CDR1 and CDR2 (germline): SGHRS, YFSETQ. The ends lost 7 bases at V and 6 bases at J; junction bases unmatched: 10. The CDR3 sequence: CASSQGTGAGEQYF. The CDR3 coding sequence is TGCGCCAGCTCCCAGGGGACAGGGGCAGGCGAGCAGTACTTC.

The rearrangement links TRBV6-5 to TRBJ2-7, with 12 bases matching TRBD2. Germline loops: CDR1 MNHEY, CDR2 SVGAGI. The CDR3 runs to 15 residues. V lost 5 bases to trimming and J lost 6 bases; unmatched junction nucleotides: 8. CDR3 amino acids: CASSPQLAGGGEQYF. The CDR3 region has the DNA TGTGCCAGCAGTCCTCAACTAGCGGGAGGAGGCGAGCAGTACTTC.

The chain is built from TRBV5-8 and TRBJ1-2, with D unresolved. The CDR3 extends over 18 amino acids. The germline V gene encodes CDR1 SGHTS and CDR2 YDEGEE. Between the trimmed V and J ends, which lost 0 bases and 2 bases, there was a span of 20 bases. Here the CDR3 DNA reads TGTGCCAGCAGCTTGGTCCCCACAACCGGAGCGGTGAACTATGGCTACACCTTC. This gives the protein CASSLVPTTGAVNYGYTF.

This rearrangement joins TRBV5-1 to TRBJ1-1; TRBD1 matches at 8 bases. V was clipped by 3 bases and J by 4 bases; unmatched bases: 14. The CDR3 is made up of 17 amino acids. CDR1 and CDR2 (germline): SGHRS, YFSETQ. The CDR3 DNA reads TGCGCCAGCAGCTCACAGGGGGTGGGCGGTGTGGGCACTGAAGCTTTCTTT. It is translated as CASSSQGVGGVGTEAFF. The variable domain in full, with the rest retrieved from reference TRBV5-1 and TRBJ1-1, is KAGVTQTPRYLIKTRGQQVTLSCSPISGHRSVSWYQQTPGQGLQFLFEYFSETQRNKGNFPGRFSGRQFSNSRSEMNVSTLELGDSALYLCASSSQGVGGVGTEAFFGQGTRLTVV.

The chain is built from TRBV30 and TRBJ1-6, with D perhaps TRBD1 (5 bases). CDR3 size: 15 residues. CDR1 GTSNPN and CDR2 SVGIG come from the germline V gene (reference sequence). V gave up 7 bases and J gave up 7 bases, with 20 bases separating them. The CDR3 is CAFRSSGLANSPLHF. The CDR3 nucleotides read TGTGCCTTCCGTTCATCGGGACTGGCAAATTCACCCCTCCACTTT.

The chain employs TRBV27 and TRBJ1-5; no definite D call. The V end lost 8 bases, the J end lost 6 bases, and 17 bases lay between the germline ends. The CDR3 loop spans 14 amino acids. The germline V gene encodes CDR1 MNHEY and CDR2 SMNVEV (reference sequence). DNA for the CDR3: TGTGCCAGCTCTGGTACCGGGTTTGCTCAGCCCCAGCATTTT. Its translation: CASSGTGFAQPQHF.

In nucleotides, the CDR3 is TGTGCCAGCAGGGGGTTGGGACAGGGGGCTTCGGTCACTGAAGCTTTCTTT. Protein product: CASRGLGQGASVTEAFF. The V gene is TRBV4-2, the J gene TRBJ1-1; 12 bases align to TRBD1. The CDR3 length is 17 residues. Per the germline V gene, CDR1 is LGHNA and CDR2 is YNFKEQ. V shed 6 bases and J 4 bases; nucleotides not matched to a gene: 12.

V gene TRBV20-1 combines with J gene TRBJ1-1, with D perhaps TRBD1 (6 bases). Germline loops: CDR1 DFQATT, CDR2 SNEGSKA (reference sequence). The CDR3 contains 10 residues. Between the trimmed V and J ends, which lost 8 bases and 9 bases, there was a span of 13 bases. CDR3 DNA sequence: TGCAGTCTCACCCGGGACAAAGCTTTCTTT. It specifies CSLTRDKAFF.

The rearrangement links TRBV6-5 to TRBJ1-2; a possible D gene is TRBD1 (6 bases). The CDR3 runs to 13 residues. Germline V lookup: CDR1 MNHEY, CDR2 SVGAGI. Trimming pared 7 bases from V and 8 bases from J, leaving 17 bases between. DNA of the CDR3: TGTGCCAGCACCCCCGGGACAAGAGAGGGCTACACCTTC. Translating gives CASTPGTREGYTF.

The genes are TRBV2 and TRBJ2-7; weak D call: TRBD2 (6 bases). The germline V gene has CDR1 SNHLY and CDR2 FYNNEI. This CDR3 spans 15 amino acids. With 4 bases removed from V and 0 bases from J, the gap between germline ends came to 13 bases. CDR3 amino acids: CASSGGAGLSYEQYF. The CDR3 bases are TGTGCCAGCAGTGGGGGAGCGGGCCTCTCCTACGAGCAGTACTTC.

This chain uses TRBV5-1 with TRBJ2-1; 7 nucleotides line up with TRBD2. The ends lost 2 bases at V and 8 bases at J; junction bases unmatched: 7. CDR3 length equals 14 residues. The germline gives CDR1 SGHRS, CDR2 YFSETQ. The CDR3 sequence is CASSLSRLAYEQFF. CDR3 sequence (DNA): TGCGCCAGCAGCTTATCCCGACTAGCCTATGAGCAGTTCTTC. The variable domain in full, completed from reference TRBV5-1 and TRBJ2-1, reads KAGVTQTPRYLIKTRGQQVTLSCSPISGHRSVSWYQQTPGQGLQFLFEYFSETQRNKGNFPGRFSGRQFSNSRSEMNVSTLELGDSALYLCASSLSRLAYEQFFGPGTRLTVL.

The gene calls are TRBV27 and TRBJ2-7, with 7 bases that match TRBD2. CDR1 and CDR2 (germline): MNHEY, SMNVEV (reference sequence). V dropped 5 bases and J dropped 3; count of bases not matched to a gene: 13. There are 16 residues in the CDR3. The CDR3 sequence is CASSLTPVAGVYEQYF. The CDR3 region has the DNA TGTGCCAGCAGTCTAACCCCGGTGGCGGGGGTCTACGAGCAGTACTTC.

The V gene is TRBV19, the J gene TRBJ2-2; 7 bases line up with TRBD1. J was trimmed by 7 bases and V by 7 bases; bases with no gene match: 9. This CDR3 has 14 amino acids. CDR1 is LNHDA, CDR2 SQIVND, per germline (reference sequence). The chain's CDR3 is CASTPTGWDGELFF. The DNA of the CDR3 is TGTGCCAGTACTCCGACAGGGTGGGACGGGGAGCTGTTTTTT.

This chain connects TRBV4-1 to TRBJ2-5; 9 bases match TRBD1. Germline V gene sequence: CDR1 MGHRA, CDR2 YSYEKL. The CDR3 totals 16 residues. Unmatched junction bases numbered 6, after V lost 4 bases and J lost 0 bases. The CDR3 coding sequence is TGCGCCAGCAGCCCTAGGGGACAGGGCAACCAAGAGACCCAGTACTTC. Translating gives CASSPRGQGNQETQYF.

The genes are TRBV5-1 and TRBJ2-3; the D gene is possibly TRBD1 (6 bases). Germline CDR1 is SGHRS and CDR2 is YFSETQ. This CDR3 contains 16 residues. Trimming took off 4 bases at V and 0 bases at J, with 15 bases between the two ends. CDR3 residues: CASSPGQLTSTDTQYF. In nucleotides, the CDR3 is TGCGCCAGCAGCCCCGGACAGTTGACTAGCACAGATACGCAGTATTTT.

The J gene is TRBJ2-7, the V gene TRBV6-1, with TRBD1 as a possible D gene (5 bases). V was clipped by 8 bases and J by 5 bases, with 19 bases between them. Germline V lookup: CDR1 MNHNS, CDR2 SASEGT. The CDR3 runs 14 residues. CDR3 DNA sequence: TGTGCCAGCGCCCCAGCCGCTTGGGGCGACGAGCAGTACTTC. Translating it yields CASAPAAWGDEQYF.

V is TRBV6-5 and J is TRBJ1-2, with 7 bases aligning to TRBD1. Germline CDR1 MNHEY, CDR2 SVGAGI. The CDR3 has 13 residues. After removal of 6 bases from V and 8 bases from J, the junction contained 9 bases not matched to a gene. CDR3 amino acids: CASSPRRGLGYTF. CDR3 DNA: TGTGCCAGCAGCCCGCGGAGGGGGCTAGGCTACACCTTC.